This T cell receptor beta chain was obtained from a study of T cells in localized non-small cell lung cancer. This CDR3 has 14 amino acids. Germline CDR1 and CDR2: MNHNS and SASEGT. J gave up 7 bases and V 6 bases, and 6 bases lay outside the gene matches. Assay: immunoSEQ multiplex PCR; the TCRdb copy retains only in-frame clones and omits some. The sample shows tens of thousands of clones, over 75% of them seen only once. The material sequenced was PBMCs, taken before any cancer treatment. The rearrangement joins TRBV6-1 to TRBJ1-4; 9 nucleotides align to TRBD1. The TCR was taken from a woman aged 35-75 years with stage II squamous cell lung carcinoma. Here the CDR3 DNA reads TGTGCCAGCAGACTACAGGGGGCGCCTGAAAAACTGTTTTTT. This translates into CASRLQGAPEKLFF.